The 17 T cell receptor beta chains listed next were all sequenced from one sample in a study of beta chain features in type 1 diabetes. Isolated RNA was reverse transcribed in full, so expressed TCRB transcripts were sequenced. The protocol was immunoSEQ multiplex PCR, while the TCRdb copy is restricted to in-frame clones and leaves out a portion. The sample consists of under 950,000 clones, about a sixth of them appearing once. Sequenced input: naive CD4+ T cells from blood. The receptor set was obtained from a woman under 30 in good health.

A few counts support this clone. The chain combines TRBV7-9 with TRBJ1-1; D is unclear. Deletions cut 5 bases from V and 0 bases from J, with 16 bases between. Germline V gene lookup returns CDR1 SEHNR and CDR2 FQNEAQ (reference sequence). The CDR3 loop spans 16 amino acids. CDR3 residues: CASSLRVNIMNTEAFF. The DNA of the CDR3 is TGTGCCAGCAGCCTCCGGGTCAACATCATGAACACTGAAGCTTTCTTT.

This clone came up a few times. This chain links TRBV10-3 with TRBJ2-7, with D perhaps TRBD1 (6 bases). Germline V gives CDR1 ENHRY, CDR2 SYGVKD. The CDR3 consists of 12 residues. The V and J ends lost 10 bases and 0 bases respectively, with 10 bases between them. In DNA form, the CDR3 reads TGTGCCAGCCGGGACAACTCCTACGAGCAGTACTTC. As protein: CASRDNSYEQYF.

The V and J genes are TRBV7-2 and TRBJ1-4; D unclear. The V end was cut by 5 bases, the J end by 0 bases, with 4 bases between. CDR1 and CDR2 (germline): SGHTA, FQGNSA. This CDR3 contains 13 residues. The CDR3 region has the DNA TGTGCCAGCAGCCGGGCAACTAATGAAAAACTGTTTTTT. Protein sequence: CASSRATNEKLFF. Variable domain in full (rest from reference TRBV7-2 and TRBJ1-4): GAGVSQSPSNKVTEKGKDVELRCDPISGHTALYWYRQSLGQGLEFLIYFQGNSAPDKSGLPSDRFSAERTGGSVSTLTIQRTQQEDSAVYLCASSRATNEKLFFGSGTQLSVL.

This clone was picked up a small number of times. This rearrangement joins TRBV28 to TRBJ2-7; 7 bases align to TRBD2. This CDR3 comprises 13 residues. The J segment lost 3 bases and the V segment lost 10 bases, leaving 9 bases of the junction unmatched. Germline CDR1 is MDHEN and CDR2 is SYDVKM. CDR3 sequence: CATLRGRDYEQYF. CDR3 nucleotides: TGTGCCACCCTGAGAGGGAGGGACTACGAGCAGTACTTC.

The rearrangement joins TRBV7-9 to TRBJ2-7, with D unresolved. Germline CDR1 SEHNR, CDR2 FQNEAQ (reference sequence). V dropped 6 bases and J dropped 0 bases, with 12 bases sitting between them. CDR3 length equals 14 residues. CDR3 nucleotide sequence: TGTGCCAGCAGTTCACTGTTAGGCTCCTACGAGCAGTACTTC. It specifies CASSSLLGSYEQYF.

This clone was counted only a few times. The chain links TRBV6-4 to TRBJ2-1; D gene unclear. The CDR3 runs 13 residues. Germline CDR1 MRHNA, CDR2 SNTAGT. Trimming shortened V by 3 bases and J by 8 bases, and 11 bases separated the two germline ends. In nucleotides, the CDR3 is TGTGCCAGCAGTGAGAACAGCAGACATGAGCAGTTCTTC. This codes for CASSENSRHEQFF.

The chain is built from TRBV7-2 and TRBJ1-1; D is perhaps TRBD1 (6 bases). Per germline, CDR1 SGHTA and CDR2 FQGNSA. The CDR3 is made up of 15 amino acids. V was shortened by 4 bases and J by 0 bases, with 12 bases between the two germline ends. CDR3 protein: CASSSSRGMNTEAFF. The DNA for the CDR3 is TGTGCCAGCAGCTCAAGCAGGGGTATGAACACTGAAGCTTTCTTT.

This chain uses TRBV4-2 with TRBJ2-3; D is unclear. Germline V gene sequence: CDR1 LGHNA, CDR2 YNFKEQ. The CDR3 has 17 amino acids. V was trimmed by 0 bases and J by 1 base, leaving 14 bases between them. CDR3: CASSQDELRGRTDTQYF. CDR3 bases: TGTGCCAGCAGCCAAGATGAGTTACGTGGGCGCACAGATACGCAGTATTTT.

J is TRBJ2-7 and V is TRBV4-1, with D perhaps matching TRBD2 (7 bases). The CDR3 loop spans 14 amino acids. Germline CDR1 reads MGHRA; CDR2 reads YSYEKL. Between the trimmed V and J ends, which lost 1 base and 7 bases, there was a span of 14 bases. The CDR3 reads CASSQVGRGQEQYF. The CDR3 coding sequence is TGCGCCAGCAGCCAAGTAGGGCGGGGGCAAGAGCAGTACTTC.

V is TRBV4-3 and J is TRBJ1-1, with D uncertain. CDR3 length: 14 amino acids. In germline, CDR1 is LGHNA, CDR2 YSLEER. Trimming took off 4 bases at V and 2 bases at J, with 11 bases between the two ends. The CDR3, as DNA: TGCGCCAGCAGCCCCGGGTTTCCCAACACTGAAGCTTTCTTT. Encoded protein: CASSPGFPNTEAFF.

The chain recombines TRBV20-1 with TRBJ1-2; a weak D match, TRBD1 (5 bases). The CDR3 is 11 residues long. The V gene's germline CDR1 is DFQATT and CDR2 SNEGSKA (reference sequence). V lost 4 bases, J lost 8 bases, and 11 bases lay in between. In DNA, the CDR3 is TGCAGTGCTACGAACAGGAACGGCTACACCTTC. It specifies CSATNRNGYTF.

About this clone itself: The junction and the germline gene differ at one end; a read error may be behind it. V is TRBV7-6 and J is TRBJ2-1; unclear D gene. CDR3 length: 15 residues. The germline CDR1 and CDR2 sequences are SGHVS and FNYEAQ. CDR3 in amino acids: CASNLDGRRYNEQFF. CDR3 bases: TGTGCCAGCAACTTAGACGGTAGAAGATACAATGAGCAGTTCTTC.

A remark on this clone: The junction departs from germline at one end; a sequencing error may be responsible. CDR3 sequence: CSARKTTGGLF. DNA of the CDR3: TGCAGTGCTAGAAAAACGACAGGGGGACTCTTC. The V call is TRBV20-1, the J call TRBJ1-2; 9 bases agree with TRBD1. Germline CDR1 DFQATT, CDR2 SNEGSKA (reference sequence). This CDR3 is built from 11 residues.

This rearrangement joins TRBV11-1 to TRBJ2-3; D could derive from TRBD1 or TRBD2 (5 bases each). V shed 5 bases and J shed 6 bases, with 12 bases lying between them. This CDR3 has 13 amino acids. From germline, CDR1 is SGHAT and CDR2 FQDESV (reference sequence). CDR3 in amino acids: CASSPRGADTQYF. The CDR3 nucleotides are TGTGCCAGCAGCCCCCGAGGGGCGGATACGCAGTATTTT.

This clone was observed a few times. The chain couples TRBV19 to TRBJ2-1; D could derive from TRBD1 or TRBD2 (5 bases each). Germline loops: CDR1 LNHDA, CDR2 SQIVND (reference sequence). Trimming shortened V by 6 bases and J by 4 bases, and 13 bases separated the two germline ends. The CDR3 covers 14 residues. The CDR3 protein is CASSRGTEYNEQFF. The CDR3 DNA is TGTGCCAGTAGCAGAGGGACGGAATACAATGAGCAGTTCTTC.

This clone occurred once. The gene calls are TRBV4-1 and TRBJ2-7; possibly TRBD1 or TRBD2 for D (5 bases each). V shed 2 bases and J shed 9 bases, with 17 bases lying between them. CDR3 size: 14 residues. Looked up from germline, CDR1 is MGHRA and CDR2 is YSYEKL. CDR3 nucleotides: TGCGCCAGCAGCCAATTATTACCGGGACGGTGGCAGTACTTC. Translation: CASSQLLPGRWQYF.

CDR3 protein: CASSDPPQKQYF. As DNA, the CDR3 is TGTGCCAGCAGTGATCCCCCGCAGAAGCAGTATTTT. The chain links TRBV6-1 to TRBJ2-3; no clear D. The germline V gene has CDR1 MNHNS and CDR2 SASEGT. With 3 bases removed from V and 11 bases from J, the gap between germline ends came to 12 bases. The CDR3 sequence is 12 residues long.